The TCR beta chain described here comes from a study of T cells after yellow fever vaccination. Study observations and caveats: Re-detected after boosting: most primary clones, almost 98% of CD4 and about 85% of CD8.

V was clipped by 0 bases and J by 1 base, with 12 bases between them. Germline V gene data show CDR1 as SGDLS and CDR2 as YYNGEE. The CDR3 contains 16 residues. Comments on this clonotype: Antigen specificity is unknown.

Template switching with 5'RACE generated the TCR cDNA and added a universal primer site and UMIs. From the 5' RACE reads, TCRdb called clonotypes with MiXCR, one entry per CDR3 protein. The table lists 400,000 to 450,000 distinct CDR3 sequences, roughly a sixth of them singletons. Sequencing used PBMCs, obtained before the yellow fever booster vaccination. The rearrangement uses TRBV9 and TRBJ2-3; tentatively, D is TRBD1 (6 bases). This TCR was recovered from a man aged 18 to 30 who received the YFV17D yellow fever vaccine. The CDR3 sequence: CASSVGWGRGTDTQYF. CDR3 nucleotide sequence: TGTGCCAGCAGCGTAGGGTGGGGGCGAGGCACAGATACGCAGTATTTT.